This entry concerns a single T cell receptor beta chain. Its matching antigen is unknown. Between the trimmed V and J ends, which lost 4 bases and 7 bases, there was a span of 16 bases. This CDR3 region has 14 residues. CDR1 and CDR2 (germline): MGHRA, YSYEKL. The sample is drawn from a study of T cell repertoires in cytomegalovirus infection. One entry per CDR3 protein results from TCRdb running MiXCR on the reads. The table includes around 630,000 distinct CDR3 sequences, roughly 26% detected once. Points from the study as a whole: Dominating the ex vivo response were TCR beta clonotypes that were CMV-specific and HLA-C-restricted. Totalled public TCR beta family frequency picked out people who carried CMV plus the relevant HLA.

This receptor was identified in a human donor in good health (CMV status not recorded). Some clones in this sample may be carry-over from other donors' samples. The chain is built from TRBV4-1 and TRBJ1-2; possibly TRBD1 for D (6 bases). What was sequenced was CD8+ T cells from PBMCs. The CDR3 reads CASSLSRGPGGYTF. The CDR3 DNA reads TGCGCCAGCAGCCTAAGCAGGGGACCCGGTGGCTACACCTTC.